The 3 T cell receptor beta chains given below trace back to one sample, sequenced in a study of CD8 T cells in ankylosing spondylitis. General observations from the study: Blood of patients with ankylosing spondylitis appeared to be characterized by a TCR beta motif of eight highly homologous variants.

The antigens these receptors bind are not known. TCRdb ran MiXCR on the 5' RACE reads and lists one entry per CDR3 protein. The sample includes about 800,000 distinct CDR3 sequences, 12% seen only once; the top ten take roughly 0.51%. The sequenced material came from blood, either unsorted or a sorted T cell fraction (not recorded which). The receptors were sampled from a male donor with ankylosing spondylitis.

With respect to this clonotype: A much larger clone differs by one base, so this may be a read error. This chain connects TRBV4-2 to TRBJ1-1; D is unclear. CDR1 and CDR2 (germline): LGHNA, YNFKEQ. CDR3 length: 16 amino acids. The DNA for the CDR3 is TGTGCCAGAAGCCAAGTTTTAGTGACGGAGAACACTGAAGCTTTCTTT. It codes for CARSQVLVTENTEAFF.

The rearrangement joins TRBV5-6 to TRBJ1-1, with D perhaps TRBD1 (6 bases). The CDR3 is 14 residues long. V was shortened by 7 bases and J by 5 bases, with 18 bases between the two germline ends. From germline, CDR1 is SGHDT and CDR2 YYEEEE. This CDR3 reads CASCLLGGGTEAFF. The CDR3 nucleotides are TGTGCCAGCTGCCTACTAGGGGGAGGGACTGAAGCTTTCTTT.

This clonotype turned up a few times. The rearrangement joins TRBV6-5 to TRBJ2-1; 7 bases fit TRBD2. J gave up 7 bases and V 2 bases, and 8 bases lay outside the gene matches. This CDR3 is built from 15 residues. Germline CDR1 is MNHEY and CDR2 is SVGAGI. The CDR3 spells CASSYGLGRSNEQFF. CDR3 coding DNA: TGTGCCAGCAGTTACGGACTAGGGCGTAGTAATGAGCAGTTCTTC.